The TCR beta chain under discussion was sequenced for a study of cytomegalovirus exposure and HLA in healthy donors. In the study overall: Some 80 million unique TCRs from HLA-typed donors were held in an early data release. Study-level results: Most TCRs appeared rarely, but some public TCRs recurred in many donors. An analysis done earlier found most TCR beta V segments productive about 87% or about 30% of the time.

Both 60 Vbeta primers and 13 Jbeta primers went into the PCR. TCRdb's copy holds only in-frame clones and misses some; the assay was immunoSEQ multiplex PCR. The sample lists 160,000 or so clones, around 77% occurring once. As for this clone: No antigen is known for it.

This clonotype was sampled from a man aged 60 to 75 in good health and CMV-seronegative. Sequencing input: PBMCs.

The CDR3 DNA is TGTGCCAGCAGTGATGGGGTGAGGGTGACCCAGTACTTC. This encodes CASSDGVRVTQYF. V gene TRBV2 combines with J gene TRBJ2-5; D might be TRBD2 (5 bases). The length of the CDR3 is 13 residues. Germline assignment: CDR1 SNHLY and CDR2 FYNNEI. V shed 3 bases and J shed 7 bases, with 12 bases lying between them.